The 20 T cell receptor beta chains reported below all come from one sample, sequenced in a study of T cell repertoires in cytomegalovirus infection. TCRdb reprocessed the reads with MiXCR, giving one entry per CDR3 protein. The sample holds hundreds of thousands of distinct CDR3 sequences, around 24% seen once. Sequenced material: CD8+ T cells from PBMCs. The receptors stem from a human donor in good health (CMV status not recorded). Some clones in this sample may be carry-over from other donors' samples.

This rearrangement joins TRBV20-1 to TRBJ2-7, with TRBD1 as a possible D gene (6 bases). The CDR3 totals 13 residues. The V end lost 1 base, the J end lost 4 bases, and 11 bases lay between the germline ends. CDR1 and CDR2 from the germline V gene are DFQATT and SNEGSKA (reference sequence). In DNA form, the CDR3 reads TGCAGTGCTAGAGGGTCAGGGGCGTACGAGCAGTACTTC. Its protein is CSARGSGAYEQYF.

Worth noting for this clonotype: At one end the junction does not follow the germline gene, possibly because of a read error. The genes are TRBV6-6 and TRBJ1-3; D gene uncertain. The CDR3 totals 12 residues. Germline CDR1 and CDR2: MNHNY and SVGAGI (reference sequence). CDR3 region: CAGSLGGNTIYF. The CDR3 DNA reads as TGTGCCGGCAGCCTCGGGGGAAACACCATATATTTT.

With respect to this clonotype: A much larger clonotype is one base distant, so this may be a read error. The chain employs TRBV11-3 and TRBJ2-2, with 8 bases matching TRBD1. The germline CDR1 and CDR2 sequences are SGHNT and YENEEA. The CDR3 spans 16 residues. V shed 4 bases, J shed 4 bases, and the junction held 8 bases outside the gene matches. The CDR3 region has the DNA TGTGCCAGCAGCTCTTCGACAGGGGTCGGCACCGGGGAGCTGTTTTTT. Amino acids: CASSSSTGVGTGELFF.

Many counts were recorded for this clonotype. The J gene is TRBJ2-1, the V gene TRBV7-8; unclear D gene. This CDR3 is 12 amino acids long. Germline-derived CDR1 and CDR2 are SGHVS and FQNEAQ. Trimming cost V 10 bases and J 2 bases, with 9 bases left between them. The CDR3 bases are TGTGCCATCCGCCGAACCTACAATGAGCAGTTCTTC. Amino acids: CAIRRTYNEQFF.

This clonotype has ten or more counts. The chain is built from TRBV6-2 or TRBV6-3 and TRBJ1-2; D is uncertain. Deletions cut 0 bases from V and 2 bases from J, with 16 bases between. Germline CDR1 reads MNHEY; CDR2 reads SVGEGT. CDR3 size: 17 residues. The CDR3 here is CASSYSSVGRANYGYTF. CDR3 bases: TGTGCCAGCAGTTACTCGAGCGTGGGCAGAGCAAACTATGGCTACACCTTC.

Worth noting for this clonotype: Its ends do not fully match the called genes, so a read error is possible. V is TRBV7-9 and J is TRBJ1-1; TRBD1 agrees at 7 bases. Germline V lookup: CDR1 SEHNR, CDR2 FQNEAQ (reference sequence). CDR3 size: 15 residues. The CDR3 spells CASSHRQGVKTEAFF. The CDR3 nucleotides read TGTGCCAGCAGCCACCGACAGGGAGTGAAAACTGAAGCTTTCTTT.

This clonotype was observed at least ten times. The chain combines TRBV6-5 with TRBJ2-3, with a possible D match to TRBD2 (6 bases). From germline, CDR1 is MNHEY and CDR2 SVGAGI. Trimming removed 2 bases from V and 5 bases from J, with 14 bases in between. The CDR3 is made up of 15 amino acids. As DNA, the CDR3 is TGTGCCAGCAGTTACGGACTCGTGGGGGGAGATACGCAGTATTTT. Its protein product is CASSYGLVGGDTQYF.

This clonotype has a count of ten or more. The gene calls are TRBV12-3 or TRBV12-4 and TRBJ1-5, with D possibly being TRBD1 (5 bases). V lost 4 bases and J 6 bases, leaving 10 bases between the germline ends. This CDR3 has 13 amino acids. The CDR3 is CASSSGRVQPQHF. CDR3 coding DNA: TGTGCCAGCAGTTCAGGGAGGGTTCAGCCCCAGCATTTT.

This clonotype showed up many times. V and J are TRBV7-2 and TRBJ2-7; D tentatively reads TRBD1 or TRBD2 (5 bases each). The CDR3 loop spans 13 amino acids. Germline V gene data show CDR1 as SGHTA and CDR2 as FQGNSA. Trimming shortened V by 4 bases and J by 3 bases, and 10 bases separated the two germline ends. In nucleotides, the CDR3 is TGTGCCAGCAGCTGGGGACCACTCTACGAGCAGTACGTC. Protein: CASSWGPLYEQYV.

This clonotype was counted only a few times. The chain is built from TRBV5-5 and TRBJ1-1; D not resolved. The CDR3 spans 15 residues. CDR1 is SGHKS, CDR2 YYEKEE, per germline (reference sequence). Trimming took off 5 bases at V and 0 bases at J, with 14 bases between the two ends. The CDR3 is CASRTDDLMNTEAFF. In DNA, the CDR3 is TGTGCCAGCAGGACGGATGACCTCATGAACACTGAAGCTTTCTTT.

This clonotype was observed at least ten times. This chain uses TRBV7-2 with TRBJ1-1; the D gene is possibly TRBD1 (5 bases). CDR1 and CDR2 from the germline V gene are SGHTA and FQGNSA. The CDR3 covers 13 residues. Trimming stripped 4 bases from V and 6 bases from J, with 12 bases between. The CDR3 here is CASSSGGRPEAFF. As DNA, the CDR3 is TGTGCCAGCAGCTCCGGGGGTCGGCCTGAAGCTTTCTTT.

This clonotype appeared many times. The chain recombines TRBV7-8 with TRBJ2-2, with TRBD2 identical over 9 bases. Germline lookup yields CDR1 SGHVS and CDR2 FQNEAQ. The CDR3 length is 15 residues. V shed 5 bases and J 10 bases; nucleotides not matched to a gene: 11. The CDR3 loop reads CASSTRLAAGPELFF. The DNA for the CDR3 is TGTGCCAGCAGCACCAGACTAGCGGCGGGCCCGGAGCTGTTTTTT.

CDR3 nucleotides: TGTGCCAGCAGTTTATCGGTAGCGGGCACCGGGGAGCTGTTTTTT. This encodes CASSLSVAGTGELFF. V is TRBV27 and J is TRBJ2-2; 7 bases map to TRBD2. Losses at the gene ends were 0 bases for V and 4 bases for J; bases not matched to a gene: 2. Germline V lookup: CDR1 MNHEY, CDR2 SMNVEV (reference sequence). The length of the CDR3 is 15 residues.

This clonotype was seen more than once but under ten times. The V gene is TRBV7-9, the J gene TRBJ2-1; TRBD1 matches 9 bases. Germline V CDR1 and CDR2: SEHNR, FQNEAQ (reference sequence). The ends lost 4 bases at V and 4 bases at J; junction bases unmatched: 11. The CDR3 runs 17 residues. This CDR3 is CASSSPGTGTQYNEQFF. CDR3 bases: TGTGCCAGCAGCTCCCCTGGGACAGGGACCCAGTACAATGAGCAGTTCTTC.

Regarding this clonotype: A read error may explain this, as a much larger clone is one base away. The CDR3 DNA follows: TGTGCCAGCAGTTTTTCCCCAGCGGGGCCGGATGAGCAGTTCTTC. Amino acid sequence: CASSFSPAGPDEQFF. J is TRBJ2-1 and V is TRBV27, with 7 bases identical to TRBD2. CDR1 is MNHEY, CDR2 SMNVEV, per germline (reference sequence). The CDR3 is 15 amino acids. The junction had 10 bases not matched to a gene; V was cut back by 3 bases and J by 8 bases.

The rearrangement uses TRBV15 and TRBJ2-3; D gene uncertain. Trimming took off 0 bases at V and 6 bases at J, with 19 bases between the two ends. This CDR3 spans 17 amino acids. Germline V gene data show CDR1 as LNHNV and CDR2 as YYDKDF (reference sequence). DNA for the CDR3: TGTGCCACCAGCAGAGAGGTTCGCAGGTCATCGGAGGATACGCAGTATTTT. Amino acids: CATSREVRRSSEDTQYF.

This clonotype turned up a few times. The gene calls are TRBV2 and TRBJ1-6, with 9 nucleotides matching TRBD1. CDR1 SNHLY and CDR2 FYNNEI come from the germline V gene. J lost 5 bases, V lost 5 bases, and 4 bases had no gene match. The CDR3 loop spans 15 amino acids. CDR3 sequence (DNA): TGTGCCAGCAGTCCTGGACAGGGGAATAATTCACCCCTCCACTTT. It codes for CASSPGQGNNSPLHF.

V usage is TRBV6-5 and J usage is TRBJ2-3, with D tentatively TRBD1 (5 bases). The end of the DNA is better explained by TRBJ1-5, so the J call may be wrong. CDR3 size: 13 residues. CDR1 and CDR2 from the germline V gene are MNHEY and SVGAGI. CDR3 sequence (DNA): TGTGCCAGCAGCGACAGTAGCACAGATACGCAGCATTTT. Its protein is CASSDSSTDTQHF.

V gene TRBV27 combines with J gene TRBJ2-7, with 11 positions matching TRBD2. Germline lookup yields CDR1 MNHEY and CDR2 SMNVEV (reference sequence). CDR3 size: 13 residues. V lost 8 bases and J lost 2; bases outside the gene matches: 2. The CDR3 is CASGSGGAYEQYF. As DNA, the CDR3 is TGTGCCAGCGGTAGCGGGGGGGCCTACGAGCAGTACTTC.

This sequence joins TRBV18 and TRBJ1-5; D is unresolved. Germline V gene sequence: CDR1 KGHSH, CDR2 LQKENI. Trimming cost V 2 bases and J 2 bases, with 10 bases left between them. CDR3 length equals 15 residues. CDR3 loop: CASSPGVYGNQPQHF. In DNA form, the CDR3 reads TGTGCCAGCTCACCAGGGGTTTACGGCAATCAGCCCCAGCATTTT.